This is a list of T cell receptor beta chains from one sample in a study of technical replicates of blood from several donors. Some clones are missing from TCRdb's copy, which holds only in-frame ones; the method was immunoSEQ multiplex PCR. The sample has under 35,000 clones; around nine tenths are singletons. Specimen: PBMCs. The receptors here all came from a human donor in good health. Some clones in this sample may be carry-over from other donors' samples. Each CDR3 is given with its conserved first and last residue. The D gene is left open where the match is weak. A row's size may be missing; if present it is once, few, many or a size class.

size	D	V	J	CDR3	DNA
NA	TRBD1	TRBV27	TRBJ2-7	CASRPAGQGQSEQYF	TGTGCCAGCAGGCCAGCAGGACAGGGTCAATCCGAGCAGTACTTC
NA	TRBD2	TRBV7-6	TRBJ2-1	CASSLRGSGGIYSEQFF	TGTGCCAGCAGCTTAAGGGGCAGCGGGGGGATCTACAGTGAGCAGTTCTTC
few	NA	TRBV20-1	TRBJ1-1	CSASGTAGAFF	TGCAGTGCCTCGGGTACCGCTGGAGCTTTCTTT
few	TRBD1	TRBV2	TRBJ2-7	CASSVDRGAYEQYF	TGTGCCAGCAGTGTAGACAGGGGGGCCTACGAGCAGTACTTC
NA	NA	TRBV7-2	TRBJ1-4	CASSLGLRPGRTMGEKLFF	TGTGCCAGCAGCTTAGGGTTGAGGCCAGGGAGGACAATGGGGGAAAAACTGTTTTTT
NA	TRBD2	TRBV11-2	TRBJ2-1	CASSPSGSRNEQFF	TGTGCCAGCAGCCCTAGCGGGAGCCGGAATGAGCAGTTCTTC
NA	NA	TRBV10-3	TRBJ1-2	CASEGGAYGYTF	TGTGCCAGTGAAGGCGGAGCCTATGGCTACACCTTC
NA	NA	TRBV4-1	TRBJ2-3	CASSQTGLSDTQYF	TGCGCCAGCAGCCAAACGGGACTCTCGGATACGCAGTATTTT
NA	NA	TRBV11-2	TRBJ2-7	CASSPTGSSYEQYF	TGTGCCAGCAGCCCCACAGGGAGTTCCTACGAGCAGTACTTC
NA	TRBD1	TRBV6-5	TRBJ2-7	CASSYSPRGPYEQYF	TGTGCCAGCAGTTACTCACCCAGGGGGCCTTACGAGCAGTACTTC
NA	TRBD1	TRBV7-9	TRBJ1-4	CASSPQEGAASEKLFF	TGTGCCAGCAGCCCTCAAGAGGGGGCAGCTAGTGAAAAACTGTTTTTT
NA	NA	TRBV5-4	TRBJ2-5	CASSHGLGVETQYF	TGTGCCAGCAGCCACGGGCTGGGAGTAGAGACCCAGTACTTC
NA	TRBD2	TRBV7-2	TRBJ2-5	CASSYGLAGSETQYF	TGTGCCAGCAGCTACGGACTAGCGGGGTCAGAGACCCAGTACTTC
NA	NA	TRBV5-6	TRBJ2-7	CASSVLSYEQYF	TGTGCCAGCAGCGTACTATCCTACGAGCAGTACTTC
NA	TRBD1	TRBV5-1	TRBJ2-7	CASSSLWTGIDEQYF	TGCGCCAGCAGCTCTCTGTGGACAGGGATCGACGAGCAGTACTTC
NA	TRBD2	TRBV7-3	TRBJ2-5	CASSLGVSGGRQETQYF	TGTGCCAGCAGCTTGGGTGTTAGCGGGGGCAGACAAGAGACCCAGTACTTC
medium-sized	TRBD2	TRBV28	TRBJ2-7	CASIWASGVLGPMEEQYF	TGTGCCAGCATCTGGGCTAGCGGGGTCCTGGGGCCTATGGAGGAGCAGTACTTC
NA	NA	TRBV4-1	TRBJ1-6	CASSQAANSPLHF	TGCGCCAGCAGCCAGGCGGCGAATTCACCCCTCCACTTT
NA	TRBD2	TRBV7-8	TRBJ2-1	CASSSTSGGAVWFF	TGTGCCAGCAGCTCGACTAGCGGGGGGGCGGTGTGGTTCTTC
NA	TRBD1	TRBV7-2	TRBJ2-2	CASSSRQGTGELFF	TGTGCCAGCAGCTCCCGACAGGGGACCGGGGAGCTGTTTTTT
NA	NA	TRBV9	TRBJ2-5	CASSGPGKVGETQYF	TGTGCCAGCAGCGGACCGGGAAAAGTAGGAGAGACCCAGTACTTC
NA	TRBD2	TRBV4-2	TRBJ2-1	CASSQELAGTGEQFF	TGTGCCAGCAGCCAAGAACTAGCGGGGACCGGTGAGCAGTTCTTC
once	TRBD2	TRBV5-1	TRBJ2-1	CASSPTAGGYNEQFF	TGCGCCAGCAGCCCGACGGCGGGAGGCTACAATGAGCAGTTCTTC
NA	NA	TRBV29-1	TRBJ1-6	CSVETDRGSPLHF	TGCAGCGTTGAAACGGACAGAGGTTCACCCCTCCACTTT
NA	NA	TRBV4-3	TRBJ2-1	CASSHSRDYNEQFF	TGCGCCAGCAGCCACTCTCGAGACTACAATGAGCAGTTCTTC
NA	NA	TRBV4-3	TRBJ2-1	CASSHRLRSAPREQFF	TGCGCCAGCAGCCACCGGCTGCGTTCGGCGCCGAGGGAGCAGTTCTTC
NA	NA	TRBV21-1	TRBJ1-5	CASSKGLRNQPQHF	TGTGCCAGCAGCAAGGGGCTTAGGAATCAGCCCCAGCATTTT